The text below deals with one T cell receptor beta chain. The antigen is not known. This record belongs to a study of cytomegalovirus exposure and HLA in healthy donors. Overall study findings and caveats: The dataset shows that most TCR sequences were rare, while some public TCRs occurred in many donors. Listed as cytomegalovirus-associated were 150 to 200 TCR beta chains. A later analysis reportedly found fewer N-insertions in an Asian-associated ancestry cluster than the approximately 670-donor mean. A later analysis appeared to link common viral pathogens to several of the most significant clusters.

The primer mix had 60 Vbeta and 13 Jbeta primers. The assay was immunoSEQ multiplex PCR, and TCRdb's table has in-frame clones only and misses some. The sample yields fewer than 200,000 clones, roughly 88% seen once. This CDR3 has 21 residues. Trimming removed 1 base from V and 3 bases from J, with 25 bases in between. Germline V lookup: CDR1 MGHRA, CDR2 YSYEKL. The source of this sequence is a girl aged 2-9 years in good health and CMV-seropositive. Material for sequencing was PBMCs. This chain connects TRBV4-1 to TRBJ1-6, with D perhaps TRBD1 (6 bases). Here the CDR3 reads CASSQVSRGGYGGHYNSPLHF. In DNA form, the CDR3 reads TGCGCCAGCAGCCAAGTGAGCCGGGGGGGCTATGGGGGACACTATAATTCACCCCTCCACTTT.